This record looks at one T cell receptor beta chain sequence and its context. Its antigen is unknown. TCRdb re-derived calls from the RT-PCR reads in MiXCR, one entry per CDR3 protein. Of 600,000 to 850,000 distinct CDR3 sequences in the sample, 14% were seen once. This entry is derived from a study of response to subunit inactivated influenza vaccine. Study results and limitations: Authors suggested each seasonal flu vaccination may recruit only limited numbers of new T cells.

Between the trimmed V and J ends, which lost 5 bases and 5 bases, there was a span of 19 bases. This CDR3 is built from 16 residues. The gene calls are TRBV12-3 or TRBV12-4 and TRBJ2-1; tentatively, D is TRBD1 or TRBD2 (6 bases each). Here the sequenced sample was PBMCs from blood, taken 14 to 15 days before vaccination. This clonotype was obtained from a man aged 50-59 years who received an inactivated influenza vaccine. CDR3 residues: CASSGPGAPGDNEQFF. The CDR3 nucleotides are TGTGCCAGCAGTGGTCCGGGGGCACCGGGGGACAATGAGCAGTTCTTC.